These 3 T cell receptor beta chains were all obtained from the same sample, sequenced in a study of cytomegalovirus exposure and HLA in healthy donors. The PCR employed 60 Vbeta primers together with 13 Jbeta primers. TCRdb's copy holds only in-frame clones and misses some; the assay was immunoSEQ multiplex PCR. The sample gives roughly 90,000 clones, approximately 84% of which show up once; under 2.5% is in the top ten. Sequencing input: PBMCs. The receptors were sampled from a young man in good health and CMV-seronegative.

The gene calls are TRBV18 and TRBJ2-3; 11 bases line up with TRBD2. The germline V gene has CDR1 KGHSH and CDR2 LQKENI. This CDR3 contains 15 residues. Trimming took 2 bases from V and 6 from J; bases not matched to a gene: 4. For the CDR3, the DNA is TGTGCCAGCTCACCAGTTCCTAGCGGGAGGGATACGCAGTATTTT. The encoded protein is CASSPVPSGRDTQYF.

The rearrangement uses TRBV12-5 and TRBJ2-5, with 8 positions matching TRBD1. CDR3 length: 16 residues. The germline CDR1 and CDR2 sequences are LGHNT and FRNRAP. V was clipped by 1 base and J by 7 bases; unmatched bases: 11. CDR3 sequence reads: CASGLDKGTGGGTQYF. DNA of the CDR3: TGTGCTAGTGGTTTGGACAAAGGAACAGGGGGTGGGACCCAGTACTTC.

The chain recombines TRBV7-2 with TRBJ1-4, with D possibly matching TRBD1 (6 bases). The CDR3 sequence is 13 residues long. Trimming pared 7 bases from V and 7 bases from J, leaving 13 bases between. Germline CDR1 and CDR2: SGHTA and FQGNSA. CDR3 nucleotide sequence: TGTGCCAGCACCCGGGACAAGGCTGAAAAACTGTTTTTT. Translating it yields CASTRDKAEKLFF.